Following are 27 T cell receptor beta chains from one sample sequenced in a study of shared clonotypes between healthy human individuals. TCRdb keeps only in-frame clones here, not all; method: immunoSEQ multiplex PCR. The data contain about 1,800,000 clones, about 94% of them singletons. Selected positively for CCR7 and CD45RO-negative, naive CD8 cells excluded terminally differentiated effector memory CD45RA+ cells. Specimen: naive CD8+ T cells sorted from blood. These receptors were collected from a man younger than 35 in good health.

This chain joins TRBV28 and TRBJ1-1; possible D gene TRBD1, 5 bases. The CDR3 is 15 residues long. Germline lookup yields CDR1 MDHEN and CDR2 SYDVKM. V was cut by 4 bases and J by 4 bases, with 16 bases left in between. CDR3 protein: CASSSLGYQGTEAFF. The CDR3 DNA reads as TGTGCCAGCAGTTCACTAGGGTATCAGGGCACTGAAGCTTTCTTT. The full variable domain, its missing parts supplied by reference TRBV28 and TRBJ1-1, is DVKVTQSSRYLVKRTGEKVFLECVQDMDHENMFWYRQDPGLGLRLIYFSYDVKMKEKGDIPEGYSVSREKKERFSLILESASTNQTSMYLCASSSLGYQGTEAFFGQGTRLTVV.

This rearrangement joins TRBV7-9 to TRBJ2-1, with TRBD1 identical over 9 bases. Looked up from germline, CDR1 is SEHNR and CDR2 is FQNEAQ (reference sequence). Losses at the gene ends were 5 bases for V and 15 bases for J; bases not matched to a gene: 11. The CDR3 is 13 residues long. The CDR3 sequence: CASSLPTGGRRFF. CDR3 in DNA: TGTGCCAGCAGCCTACCGACAGGGGGGCGGAGGTTCTTC.

The CDR3 nucleotides read TGCGCCAGCAGCCAAGTCGGGGCCTACGAGCAGTACTTC. Amino acids: CASSQVGAYEQYF. V usage is TRBV4-3 and J usage is TRBJ2-7; tentative D call: TRBD2 (5 bases). The length of the CDR3 is 13 residues. V shed 1 base and J shed 2 bases, with 6 bases lying between them. Germline V CDR1 and CDR2: LGHNA, YSLEER.

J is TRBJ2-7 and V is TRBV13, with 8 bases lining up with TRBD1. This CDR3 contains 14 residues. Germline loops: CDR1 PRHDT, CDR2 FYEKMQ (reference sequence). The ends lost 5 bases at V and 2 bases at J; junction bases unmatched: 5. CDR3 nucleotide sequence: TGTGCCAGCAGCGAGCCGGGACAGGCCTACGAGCAGTACTTC. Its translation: CASSEPGQAYEQYF.

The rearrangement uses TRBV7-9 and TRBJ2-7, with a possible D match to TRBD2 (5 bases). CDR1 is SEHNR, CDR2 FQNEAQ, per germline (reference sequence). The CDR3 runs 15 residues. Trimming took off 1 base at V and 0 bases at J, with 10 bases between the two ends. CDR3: CASSLVGRDSYEQYF. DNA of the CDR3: TGTGCCAGCAGCTTAGTAGGTCGGGACTCCTACGAGCAGTACTTC.

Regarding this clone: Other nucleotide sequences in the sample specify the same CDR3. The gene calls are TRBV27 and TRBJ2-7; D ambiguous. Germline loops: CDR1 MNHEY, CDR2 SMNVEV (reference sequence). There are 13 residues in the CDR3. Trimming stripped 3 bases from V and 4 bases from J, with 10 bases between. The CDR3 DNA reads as TGTGCCAGCAGTTTGGCCAGTCCTTACGAGCAGTACTTC. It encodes CASSLASPYEQYF.

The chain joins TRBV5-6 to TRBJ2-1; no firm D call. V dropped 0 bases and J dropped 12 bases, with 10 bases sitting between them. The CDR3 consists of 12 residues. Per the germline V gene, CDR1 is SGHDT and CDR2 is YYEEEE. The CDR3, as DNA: TGTGCCAGCAGCTTGGGGTCTTGGGGGCAGTTCTTC. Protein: CASSLGSWGQFF.

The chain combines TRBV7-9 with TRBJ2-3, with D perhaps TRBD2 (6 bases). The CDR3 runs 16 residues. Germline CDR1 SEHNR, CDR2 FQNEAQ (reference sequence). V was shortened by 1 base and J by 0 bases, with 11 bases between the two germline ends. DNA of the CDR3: TGTGCCAGCAGCTTAGAGATTAGCGGTAGCACAGATACGCAGTATTTT. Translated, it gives CASSLEISGSTDTQYF.

CDR3 in DNA: TGCGCCAGCAGCCGGCAGGGGGATAACGAGCAGTACTTC. Its protein is CASSRQGDNEQYF. V and J are TRBV4-1 and TRBJ2-7; 7 positions agree with TRBD1. Germline CDR1 MGHRA, CDR2 YSYEKL. V lost 4 bases, J lost 5 bases, and 5 bases stayed unmatched. The CDR3 sequence is 13 residues long.

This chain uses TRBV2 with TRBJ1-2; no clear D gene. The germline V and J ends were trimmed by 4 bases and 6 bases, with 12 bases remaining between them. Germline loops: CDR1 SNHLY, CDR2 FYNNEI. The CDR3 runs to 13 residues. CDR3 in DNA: TGTGCCAGCAGTGTATACGAGGGTGATGGCTACACCTTC. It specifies CASSVYEGDGYTF.

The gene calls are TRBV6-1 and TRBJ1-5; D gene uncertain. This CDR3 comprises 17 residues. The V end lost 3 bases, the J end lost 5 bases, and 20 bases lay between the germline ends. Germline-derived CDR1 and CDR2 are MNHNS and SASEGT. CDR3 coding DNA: TGTGCCAGCAGTGAGCTTGGCAGTGTTGGGGTAGATCAGCCCCAGCATTTT. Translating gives CASSELGSVGVDQPQHF.

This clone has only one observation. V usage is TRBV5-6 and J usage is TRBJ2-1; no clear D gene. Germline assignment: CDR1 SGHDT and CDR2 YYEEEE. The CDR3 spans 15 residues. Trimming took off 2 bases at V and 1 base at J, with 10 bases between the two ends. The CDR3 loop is CASSFQEESYNEQFF. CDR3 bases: TGTGCCAGCAGCTTCCAAGAAGAGTCCTACAATGAGCAGTTCTTC.

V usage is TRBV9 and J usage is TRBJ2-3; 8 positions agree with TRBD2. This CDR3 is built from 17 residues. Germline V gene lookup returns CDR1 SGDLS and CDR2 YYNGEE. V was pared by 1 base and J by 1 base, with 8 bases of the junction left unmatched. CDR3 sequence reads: CASSVWEAGDGTDTQYF. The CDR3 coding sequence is TGTGCCAGCAGCGTATGGGAAGCGGGAGATGGCACAGATACGCAGTATTTT.

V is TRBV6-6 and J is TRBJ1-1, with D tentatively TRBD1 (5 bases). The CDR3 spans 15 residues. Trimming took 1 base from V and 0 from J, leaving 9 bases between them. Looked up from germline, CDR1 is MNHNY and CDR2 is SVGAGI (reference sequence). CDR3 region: CASSYLTDMNTEAFF. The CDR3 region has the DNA TGTGCCAGCAGTTACTTGACAGACATGAACACTGAAGCTTTCTTT.

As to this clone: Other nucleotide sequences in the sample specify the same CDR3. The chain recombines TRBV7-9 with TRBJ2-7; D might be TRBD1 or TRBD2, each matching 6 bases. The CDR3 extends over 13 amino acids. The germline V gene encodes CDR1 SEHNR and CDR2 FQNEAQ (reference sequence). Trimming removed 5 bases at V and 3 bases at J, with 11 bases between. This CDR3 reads CASSPRGDYEQYF. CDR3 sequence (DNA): TGTGCCAGCAGCCCAAGGGGGGACTACGAGCAGTACTTC.

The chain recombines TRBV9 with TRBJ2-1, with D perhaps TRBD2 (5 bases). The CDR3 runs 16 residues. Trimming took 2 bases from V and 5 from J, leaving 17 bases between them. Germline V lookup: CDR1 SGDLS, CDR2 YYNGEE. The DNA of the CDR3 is TGTGCCAGCAGCGTTGAGGGTCGGGCGACTCACAATGAGCAGTTCTTC. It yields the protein CASSVEGRATHNEQFF.

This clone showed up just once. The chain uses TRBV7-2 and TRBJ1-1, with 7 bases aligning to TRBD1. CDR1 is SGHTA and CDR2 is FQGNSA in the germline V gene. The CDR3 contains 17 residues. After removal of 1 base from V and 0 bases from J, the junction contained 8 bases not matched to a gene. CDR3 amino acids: CASSLDDWTGLNTEAFF. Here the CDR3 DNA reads TGTGCCAGCAGCTTAGATGATTGGACAGGATTGAACACTGAAGCTTTCTTT. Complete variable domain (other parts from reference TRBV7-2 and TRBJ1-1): GAGVSQSPSNKVTEKGKDVELRCDPISGHTALYWYRQSLGQGLEFLIYFQGNSAPDKSGLPSDRFSAERTGGSVSTLTIQRTQQEDSAVYLCASSLDDWTGLNTEAFFGQGTRLTVV.

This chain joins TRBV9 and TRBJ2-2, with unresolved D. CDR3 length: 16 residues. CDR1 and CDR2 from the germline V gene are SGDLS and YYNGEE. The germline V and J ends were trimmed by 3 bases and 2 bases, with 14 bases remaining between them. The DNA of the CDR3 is TGTGCCAGCAGCGCCTTGATGAGGTCCAACACCGGGGAGCTGTTTTTT. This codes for CASSALMRSNTGELFF.

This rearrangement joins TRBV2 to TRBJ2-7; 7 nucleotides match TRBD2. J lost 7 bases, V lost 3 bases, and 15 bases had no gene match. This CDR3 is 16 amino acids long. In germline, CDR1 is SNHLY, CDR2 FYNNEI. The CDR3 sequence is CASSEKLAVYIDEQYF. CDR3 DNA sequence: TGTGCCAGCAGTGAGAAGCTAGCGGTCTATATCGATGAGCAGTACTTC. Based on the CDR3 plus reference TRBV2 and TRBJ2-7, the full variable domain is EPEVTQTPSHQVTQMGQEVILRCVPISNHLYFYWYRQILGQKVEFLVSFYNNEISEKSEIFDDQFSVERPDGSNFTLKIRSTKLEDSAMYFCASSEKLAVYIDEQYFGPGTRLTVT.

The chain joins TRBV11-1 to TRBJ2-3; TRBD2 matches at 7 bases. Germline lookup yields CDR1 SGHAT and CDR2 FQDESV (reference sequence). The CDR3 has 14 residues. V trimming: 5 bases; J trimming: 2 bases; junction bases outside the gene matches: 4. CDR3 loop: CASSRTSATDTQYF. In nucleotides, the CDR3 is TGTGCCAGCAGCCGCACTAGCGCCACAGATACGCAGTATTTT.

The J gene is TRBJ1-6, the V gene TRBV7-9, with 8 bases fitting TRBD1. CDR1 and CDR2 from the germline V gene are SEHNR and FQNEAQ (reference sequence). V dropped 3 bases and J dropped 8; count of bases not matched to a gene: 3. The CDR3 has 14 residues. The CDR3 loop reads CASSFDRGHSPLHF. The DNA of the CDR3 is TGTGCCAGCAGCTTTGACAGGGGCCATTCACCCCTCCACTTT.

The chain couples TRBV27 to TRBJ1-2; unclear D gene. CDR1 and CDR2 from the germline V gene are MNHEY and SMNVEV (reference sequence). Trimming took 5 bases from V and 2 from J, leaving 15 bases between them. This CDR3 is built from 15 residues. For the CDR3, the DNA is TGTGCCAGCAGTCCCTATACGGGATACAACTATGGCTACACCTTC. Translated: CASSPYTGYNYGYTF.

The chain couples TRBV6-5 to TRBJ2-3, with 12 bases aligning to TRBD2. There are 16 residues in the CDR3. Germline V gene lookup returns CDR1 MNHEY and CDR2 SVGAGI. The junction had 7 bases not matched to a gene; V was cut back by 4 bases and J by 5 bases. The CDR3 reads CASSSGLAGLRDTQYF. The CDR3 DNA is TGTGCCAGCAGTTCGGGACTAGCGGGCTTGAGAGATACGCAGTATTTT.

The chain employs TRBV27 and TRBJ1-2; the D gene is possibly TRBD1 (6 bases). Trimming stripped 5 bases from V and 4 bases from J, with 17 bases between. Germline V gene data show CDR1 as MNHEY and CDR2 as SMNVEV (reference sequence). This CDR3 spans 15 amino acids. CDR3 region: CASSPRGPGSYGYTF. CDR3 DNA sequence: TGTGCCAGCAGTCCCCGGGGGCCCGGGAGCTATGGCTACACCTTC.

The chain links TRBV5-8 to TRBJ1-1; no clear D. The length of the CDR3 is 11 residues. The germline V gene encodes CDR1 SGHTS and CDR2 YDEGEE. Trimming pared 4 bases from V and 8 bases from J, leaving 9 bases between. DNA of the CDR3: TGTGCCAGCAGCCCGGCGAGGGAAGCTTTCTTT. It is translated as CASSPAREAFF.

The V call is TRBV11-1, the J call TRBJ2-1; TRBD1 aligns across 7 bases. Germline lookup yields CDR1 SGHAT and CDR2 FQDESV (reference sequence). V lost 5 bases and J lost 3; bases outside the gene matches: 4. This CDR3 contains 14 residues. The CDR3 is CASSPGTVYNEQFF. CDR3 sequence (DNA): TGTGCCAGCAGCCCAGGGACAGTCTACAATGAGCAGTTCTTC.

CDR3 loop: CATEDQLSYEQYF. CDR3 nucleotides: TGTGCCACTGAGGACCAGCTCTCCTACGAGCAGTACTTC. The gene calls are TRBV28 and TRBJ2-7; D not resolved. The length of the CDR3 is 13 residues. Trimming cost V 10 bases and J 0 bases, with 13 bases left between them. Germline-derived CDR1 and CDR2 are MDHEN and SYDVKM.